The clone carrying this T cell receptor beta chain occurred many times. Antigen: not known. As TCR cDNA was made by 5'RACE template switching, a universal primer site and UMIs were added. TCRdb reprocessed the 5' RACE reads with MiXCR, giving one entry per CDR3 protein. Of hundreds of thousands of distinct CDR3 sequences listed, 7% to 10% were seen once; the top ten hold 17%. The record originates from a study of T cells after yellow fever vaccination. Whole-study context: Fractions low in cell number were prepared with SMART-Seq v4 Ultra Low Input.

The CDR3 covers 15 residues. In germline, CDR1 is SGHRS, CDR2 YFSETQ. The V gene lost 4 bases and the J gene lost 5 bases, with 18 bases spanning the gap. Study-wide results and caveats: Re-detected after boosting: most primary clones, around 97% of CD4 and 88% of CD8. Although the secondary response was weaker, it peaked faster, at day 5 versus 15.

This TCR was recovered from a man aged 18 to 35 who received the YFV17D yellow fever vaccine. The sequencing used PBMCs, collected around 45 days after the first yellow fever vaccination. The chain has TRBV5-1 and TRBJ1-2; no reliable D call. CDR3 coding DNA: TGCGCCAGCAGCCCGGTACAGAGGTTCCCTTATGGCTACACCTTC. This translates into CASSPVQRFPYGYTF.